This T cell receptor beta chain was captured in a study of blood T cell repertoires in COVID-19. The CDR3 length is 14 residues. Per germline, CDR1 SGHRS and CDR2 YFSETQ. V dropped 4 bases and J dropped 6; count of bases not matched to a gene: 7. Clones were read by immunoSEQ multiplex PCR, and TCRdb kept only the in-frame ones, dropping some. The table includes over 100,000 clones, more than 80% detected once. The sequencing input was peripheral blood. The sequence came from a woman aged 55-70 years with acute or convalescent COVID-19. This chain links TRBV5-1 with TRBJ2-4; the match to TRBD2 covers 7 bases. The CDR3 bases are TGCGCCAGCAGCCCCGGGGAGGGCAGAAACATTCAGTACTTC. It is translated as CASSPGEGRNIQYF.